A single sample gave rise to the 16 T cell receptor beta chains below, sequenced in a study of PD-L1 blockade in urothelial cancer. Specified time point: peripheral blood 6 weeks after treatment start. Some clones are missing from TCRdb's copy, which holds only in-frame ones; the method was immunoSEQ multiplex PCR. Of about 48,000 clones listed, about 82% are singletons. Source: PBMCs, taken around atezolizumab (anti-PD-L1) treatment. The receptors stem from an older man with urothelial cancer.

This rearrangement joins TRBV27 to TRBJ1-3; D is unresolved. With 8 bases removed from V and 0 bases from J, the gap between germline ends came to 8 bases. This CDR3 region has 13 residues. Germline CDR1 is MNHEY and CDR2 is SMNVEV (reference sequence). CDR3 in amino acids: CASRSGSGNTIYF. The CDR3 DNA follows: TGTGCCAGCCGCTCGGGCTCTGGAAACACCATATATTTT.

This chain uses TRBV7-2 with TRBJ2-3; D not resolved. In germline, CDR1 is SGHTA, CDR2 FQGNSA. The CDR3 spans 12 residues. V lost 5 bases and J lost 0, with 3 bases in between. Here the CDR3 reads CASSQSTDTQYF. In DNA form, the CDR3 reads TGTGCCAGCAGCCAAAGCACAGATACGCAGTATTTT.

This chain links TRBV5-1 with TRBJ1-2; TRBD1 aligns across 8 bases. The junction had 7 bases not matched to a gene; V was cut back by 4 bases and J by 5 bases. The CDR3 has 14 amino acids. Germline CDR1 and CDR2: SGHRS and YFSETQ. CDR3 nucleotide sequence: TGCGCCAGCAGCCCGGACAGGGAGGTTTATGGCTACACCTTC. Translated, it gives CASSPDREVYGYTF.

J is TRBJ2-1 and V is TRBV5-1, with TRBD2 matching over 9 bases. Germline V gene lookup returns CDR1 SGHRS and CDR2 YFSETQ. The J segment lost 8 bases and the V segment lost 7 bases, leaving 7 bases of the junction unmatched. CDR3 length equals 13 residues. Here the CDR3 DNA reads TGCGCCAGCGCTAGCGGGATACGGGATGAGCAGTTCTTC. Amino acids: CASASGIRDEQFF.

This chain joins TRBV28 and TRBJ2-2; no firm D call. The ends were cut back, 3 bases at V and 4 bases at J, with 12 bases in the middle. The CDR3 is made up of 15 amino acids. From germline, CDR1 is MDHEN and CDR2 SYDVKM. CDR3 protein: CASSLGSRSTGELFF. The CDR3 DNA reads TGTGCCAGCAGTTTGGGTAGTCGGAGCACCGGGGAGCTGTTTTTT.

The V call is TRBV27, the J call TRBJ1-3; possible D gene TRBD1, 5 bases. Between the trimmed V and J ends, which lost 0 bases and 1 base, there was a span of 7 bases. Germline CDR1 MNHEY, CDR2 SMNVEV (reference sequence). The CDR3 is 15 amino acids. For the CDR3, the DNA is TGTGCCAGCAGTTTATCAAGGGGATCTGGAAACACCATATATTTT. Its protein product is CASSLSRGSGNTIYF.

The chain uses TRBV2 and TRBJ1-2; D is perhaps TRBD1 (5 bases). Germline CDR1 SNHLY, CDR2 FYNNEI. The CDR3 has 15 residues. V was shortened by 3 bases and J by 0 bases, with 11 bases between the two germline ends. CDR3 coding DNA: TGTGCCAGCAGTGAGGAGGGGCCACCTAACTATGGCTACACCTTC. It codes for CASSEEGPPNYGYTF.

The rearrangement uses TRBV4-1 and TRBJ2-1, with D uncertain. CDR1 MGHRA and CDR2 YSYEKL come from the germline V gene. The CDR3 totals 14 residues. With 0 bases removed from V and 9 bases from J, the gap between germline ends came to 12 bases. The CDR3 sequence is CASSQDIVTREQFF. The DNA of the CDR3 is TGCGCCAGCAGCCAAGATATTGTCACTCGTGAGCAGTTCTTC.

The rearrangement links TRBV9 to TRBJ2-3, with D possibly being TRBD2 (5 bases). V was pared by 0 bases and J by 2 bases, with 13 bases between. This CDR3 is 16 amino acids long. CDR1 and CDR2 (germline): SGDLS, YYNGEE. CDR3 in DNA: TGTGCCAGCAGCGTAGAGGAGCGGAGATACACAGATACGCAGTATTTT. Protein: CASSVEERRYTDTQYF. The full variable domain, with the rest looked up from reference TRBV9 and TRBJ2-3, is DSGVTQTPKHLITATGQRVTLRCSPRSGDLSVYWYQQSLDQGLQFLIQYYNGEERAKGNILERFSAQQFPDLHSELNLSSLELGDSALYFCASSVEERRYTDTQYFGPGTRLTVL.

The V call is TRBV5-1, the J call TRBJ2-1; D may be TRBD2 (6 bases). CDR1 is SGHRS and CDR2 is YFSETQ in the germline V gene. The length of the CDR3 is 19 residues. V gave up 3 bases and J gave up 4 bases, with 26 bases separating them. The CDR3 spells CASSWAQYLREVRYNEQFF. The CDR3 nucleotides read TGCGCCAGCAGCTGGGCCCAATATCTGAGGGAGGTACGATACAATGAGCAGTTCTTC. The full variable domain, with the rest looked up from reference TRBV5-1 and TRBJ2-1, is KAGVTQTPRYLIKTRGQQVTLSCSPISGHRSVSWYQQTPGQGLQFLFEYFSETQRNKGNFPGRFSGRQFSNSRSEMNVSTLELGDSALYLCASSWAQYLREVRYNEQFFGPGTRLTVL.

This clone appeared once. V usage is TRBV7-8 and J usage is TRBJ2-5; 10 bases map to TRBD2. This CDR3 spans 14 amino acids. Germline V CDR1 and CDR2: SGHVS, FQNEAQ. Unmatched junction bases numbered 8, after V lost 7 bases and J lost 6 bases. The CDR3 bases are TGTGCCAGCATAGAAAGCGGGAGGGGGCAGACCCAGTACTTC. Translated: CASIESGRGQTQYF. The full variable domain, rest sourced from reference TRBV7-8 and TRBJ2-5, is GAGVSQSPRYKVAKRGQDVALRCDPISGHVSLFWYQQALGQGPEFLTYFQNEAQLDKSGLPSDRFFAERPEGSVSTLKIQRTQQEDSAVYLCASIESGRGQTQYFGPGTRLLVL.

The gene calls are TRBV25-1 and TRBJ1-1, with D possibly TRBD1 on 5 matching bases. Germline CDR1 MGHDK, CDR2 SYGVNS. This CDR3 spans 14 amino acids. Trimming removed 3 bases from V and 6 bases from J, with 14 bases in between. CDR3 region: CASSDVWVGAEAFF. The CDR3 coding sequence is TGTGCCAGCAGTGATGTTTGGGTAGGGGCTGAAGCTTTCTTT.

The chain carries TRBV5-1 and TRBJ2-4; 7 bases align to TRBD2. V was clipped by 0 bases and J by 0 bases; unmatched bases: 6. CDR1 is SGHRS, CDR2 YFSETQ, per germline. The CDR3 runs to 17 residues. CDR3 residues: CASSLGGGLLAKNIQYF. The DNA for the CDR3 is TGCGCCAGCAGCTTGGGGGGGGGTCTCTTAGCCAAAAACATTCAGTACTTC.

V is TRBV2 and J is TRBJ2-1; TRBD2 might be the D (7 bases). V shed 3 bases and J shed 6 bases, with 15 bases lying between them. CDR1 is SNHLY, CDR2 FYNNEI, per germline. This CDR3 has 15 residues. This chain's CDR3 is CASSEEGGIGNEQFF. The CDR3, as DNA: TGTGCCAGCAGTGAGGAGGGGGGGATAGGCAATGAGCAGTTCTTC.

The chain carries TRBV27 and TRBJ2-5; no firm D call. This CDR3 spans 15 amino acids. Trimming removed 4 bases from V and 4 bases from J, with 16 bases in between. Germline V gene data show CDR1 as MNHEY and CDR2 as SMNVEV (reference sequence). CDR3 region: CASSSLGSWRETQYF. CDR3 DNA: TGTGCCAGCAGTTCCCTCGGGTCCTGGAGAGAGACCCAGTACTTC.

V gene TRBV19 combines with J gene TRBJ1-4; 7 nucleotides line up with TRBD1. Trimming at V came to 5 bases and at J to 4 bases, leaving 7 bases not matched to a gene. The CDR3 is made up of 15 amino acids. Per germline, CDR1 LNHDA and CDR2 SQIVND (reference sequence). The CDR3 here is CASSPGQARNEKLFF. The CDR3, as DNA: TGTGCCAGTAGTCCCGGACAGGCCCGTAATGAAAAACTGTTTTTT.